The 21 T cell receptor beta chains below come from one sample, sequenced in a study of blood T cells in healthy people across ages. A second PCR of roughly 7 to 11 cycles used a sample-barcoded 5' primer and a J-beta primer mix. TCRdb independently ran MiXCR on the 5' RACE reads; one entry per CDR3 protein. This sample yields around 790,000 distinct CDR3 sequences, of which more than 40% are seen a single time; roughly 19% belongs to the top ten. The sequenced material came from blood. These receptors all come from a man aged 55 to 69 in good health.

The chain combines TRBV5-1 with TRBJ2-7; D may match TRBD1 or TRBD2 (5 bases each). Germline V lookup: CDR1 SGHRS, CDR2 YFSETQ. Between the trimmed V and J ends, which lost 2 bases and 7 bases, there was a span of 16 bases. The CDR3 is made up of 14 amino acids. CDR3 region: CASSFEGPLGEQYF. The CDR3 DNA follows: TGCGCCAGCAGCTTTGAGGGGCCCTTGGGGGAGCAGTACTTC.

This chain uses TRBV6-1 with TRBJ1-1, with a possible D match to TRBD1 (5 bases). In germline, CDR1 is MNHNS, CDR2 SASEGT. Trimming stripped 5 bases from V and 3 bases from J, with 22 bases between. This CDR3 is 17 amino acids long. The DNA for the CDR3 is TGTGCCAGCAGTCCCTCATCGCAGGGTACCATTTACACTGAAGCTTTCTTT. Translated, it gives CASSPSSQGTIYTEAFF.

The chain carries TRBV29-1 and TRBJ2-3; the D gene is possibly TRBD2 (6 bases). Trimming pared 6 bases from V and 0 bases from J, leaving 16 bases between. This CDR3 contains 15 residues. Germline V gene sequence: CDR1 SQVTM, CDR2 ANQGSEA. DNA for the CDR3: TGCAGCGTACTTCTGGGGGGTTCTAGCACAGATACGCAGTATTTT. It yields the protein CSVLLGGSSTDTQYF.

The genes are TRBV18 and TRBJ2-5; 7 nucleotides agree with TRBD1. This CDR3 has 15 residues. J was trimmed by 0 bases and V by 4 bases; bases with no gene match: 5. Germline V lookup: CDR1 KGHSH, CDR2 LQKENI. The CDR3 loop reads CASSQGQAYQETQYF. The CDR3 DNA sequence: TGTGCCAGCTCACAAGGACAGGCCTACCAAGAGACCCAGTACTTC.

The chain uses TRBV9 and TRBJ2-1; possibly TRBD2 for D (5 bases). The V gene's germline CDR1 is SGDLS and CDR2 YYNGEE. The CDR3 totals 16 residues. With 0 bases removed from V and 1 base from J, the gap between germline ends came to 11 bases. The DNA of the CDR3 is TGTGCCAGCAGCGTAGTGCCTAGCCCATCCTACAATGAGCAGTTCTTC. This sequence encodes CASSVVPSPSYNEQFF.

The V gene is TRBV10-3, the J gene TRBJ2-5; the D gene is possibly TRBD2 (5 bases). Trimming removed 6 bases at V and 5 bases at J, with 13 bases between. This CDR3 is built from 13 residues. Germline assignment: CDR1 ENHRY and CDR2 SYGVKD. CDR3 nucleotide sequence: TGTGCCATCAGCGATACTAGAATCGAGACCCAGTACTTC. It translates to CAISDTRIETQYF.

This rearrangement joins TRBV29-1 to TRBJ2-5; 8 nucleotides agree with TRBD1. The germline CDR1 and CDR2 sequences are SQVTM and ANQGSEA. The V segment lost 7 bases and the J segment 2 bases; nucleotides outside the gene matches: 15. This CDR3 is 16 amino acids long. The CDR3: CSAARWRTGPQETQYF. For the CDR3, the DNA is TGCAGCGCCGCGAGATGGCGGACAGGGCCTCAAGAGACCCAGTACTTC.

V is TRBV6-1 and J is TRBJ1-1; 7 bases align to TRBD1. V shed 7 bases and J 1 base; nucleotides not matched to a gene: 3. The CDR3 length is 13 residues. Looked up from germline, CDR1 is MNHNS and CDR2 is SASEGT. The CDR3 DNA is TGTGCCAGCATTAGGACAGGGAACACTGAAGCTTTCTTT. Its translation is CASIRTGNTEAFF.

The chain uses TRBV6-6 and TRBJ2-7; 10 bases match TRBD1. V trimming: 5 bases; J trimming: 6 bases; junction bases outside the gene matches: 7. The germline V gene has CDR1 MNHNY and CDR2 SVGAGI (reference sequence). This CDR3 has 14 residues. CDR3: CASSNPGQGSEQYF. In nucleotides, the CDR3 is TGTGCCAGCAGTAACCCGGGACAGGGGTCCGAGCAGTACTTC.

The rearrangement uses TRBV6-2 or TRBV6-3 and TRBJ2-5; TRBD1 matches at 9 bases. The assigned J gene may be wrong: the sequence end matches TRBJ2-7 better. This CDR3 region has 15 residues. Per the germline V gene, CDR1 is MNHEY and CDR2 is SVGEGT. CDR3 loop: CASSYSGTGNYEQYF. CDR3 bases: TGTGCCAGCAGTTACTCCGGGACAGGGAACTACGAGCAGTACTTC.

This clonotype was observed a few times. J is TRBJ2-4 and V is TRBV6-6; either TRBD1 or TRBD2 may fit D (7 bases each). V was cut by 5 bases and J by 13 bases, with 24 bases left in between. Germline V CDR1 and CDR2: MNHNY, SVGAGI (reference sequence). There are 15 residues in the CDR3. The CDR3 loop reads CASSGFDRVRGGQYF. CDR3 nucleotides: TGTGCCAGCAGTGGGTTTGACAGGGTCAGGGGGGGGCAGTACTTC.

The chain recombines TRBV20-1 with TRBJ1-2, with TRBD1 matching over 8 bases. The CDR3 length is 18 residues. V dropped 1 base and J dropped 4; count of bases not matched to a gene: 17. Germline V gene data show CDR1 as DFQATT and CDR2 as SNEGSKA (reference sequence). The CDR3 bases are TGCAGTGCTAGAGCAGGGGTTTTGAGGACAGGGCCTAGCTATGGCTACACCTTC. Amino acid sequence: CSARAGVLRTGPSYGYTF.

CDR3 sequence: CASSLVEDTTYEQFF. The CDR3 DNA sequence: TGTGCCAGCAGCTTAGTAGAGGACACGACCTACGAGCAGTTCTTC. V usage is TRBV7-2 and J usage is TRBJ2-1; D possibly corresponds to TRBD1 (5 bases). Germline CDR1 is SGHTA and CDR2 is FQGNSA. The V gene lost 1 base and the J gene lost 10 bases, with 17 bases spanning the gap. CDR3 length equals 15 residues.

Only a few counts were recorded for this clonotype. This sequence joins TRBV20-1 and TRBJ1-6; D uncertain. V was trimmed by 5 bases and J by 10 bases, leaving 15 bases between them. Germline-derived CDR1 and CDR2 are DFQATT and SNEGSKA (reference sequence). The CDR3 runs to 13 residues. CDR3 sequence: CSAVSRPGSPLHF. DNA for the CDR3: TGCAGTGCTGTGTCGCGGCCTGGATCACCCCTCCACTTT.

The V call is TRBV2, the J call TRBJ2-5; perhaps TRBD1 as D (5 bases). The CDR3 covers 15 residues. The germline V gene has CDR1 SNHLY and CDR2 FYNNEI. V dropped 2 bases and J dropped 1 base, with 11 bases sitting between them. In nucleotides, the CDR3 is TGTGCCAGCAGTGAATTTGGGGCTAGCCAAGAGACCCAGTACTTC. Protein sequence: CASSEFGASQETQYF.

The chain links TRBV9 to TRBJ1-3; a weak D match, TRBD1 (6 bases). V lost 0 bases and J lost 7, with 14 bases in between. This CDR3 region has 15 residues. Per the germline V gene, CDR1 is SGDLS and CDR2 is YYNGEE. CDR3 loop: CASSVASAGANTIYF. DNA for the CDR3: TGTGCCAGCAGCGTAGCCTCTGCAGGGGCGAACACCATATATTTT.

In the case of this clonotype: One base away lies a much larger clone, so this may be a sequencing read error. The genes are TRBV29-1 and TRBJ2-4; tentatively, D is TRBD2 (5 bases). The J call may be faulty, since TRBJ2-7 better matches the DNA end. Germline V gives CDR1 SQVTM, CDR2 ANQGSEA. The CDR3 runs 14 residues. In DNA form, the CDR3 reads TGCAGCGTCAGAAGCCTAGACGGGACCTACGAGCAGTACTTC. It specifies CSVRSLDGTYEQYF.

This chain links TRBV11-2 with TRBJ2-5, with a tentative D call TRBD1 (5 bases). CDR1 and CDR2 (germline): SGHAT, FQNNGV. V lost 5 bases and J lost 4, with 14 bases in between. The CDR3 runs 14 residues. The chain's CDR3 is CASSPQRQRETQYF. CDR3 nucleotide sequence: TGTGCCAGCAGCCCCCAACGACAGAGAGAGACCCAGTACTTC.

This clonotype was counted only a few times. This chain joins TRBV5-1 and TRBJ2-7; the D is unclear. The V end lost 0 bases, the J end lost 2 bases, and 9 bases lay between the germline ends. There are 14 residues in the CDR3. CDR1 is SGHRS and CDR2 is YFSETQ in the germline V gene. CDR3 amino acids: CASSLVVAPYEQYF. In DNA form, the CDR3 reads TGCGCCAGCAGCTTGGTGGTGGCCCCCTACGAGCAGTACTTC.

This clonotype occurred a few times. J is TRBJ2-7 and V is TRBV29-1, with 7 bases identical to TRBD1. This CDR3 spans 15 amino acids. CDR1 is SQVTM, CDR2 ANQGSEA, per germline. Trimming removed 6 bases from V and 4 bases from J; junction bases left unmatched: 15. The CDR3 is CSVATWDSHYYEQYF. The CDR3 DNA follows: TGCAGCGTCGCCACTTGGGACAGCCACTATTACGAGCAGTACTTC.

V gene TRBV20-1 combines with J gene TRBJ2-7; D is perhaps TRBD1 (5 bases). Germline CDR1 DFQATT, CDR2 SNEGSKA (reference sequence). This CDR3 contains 15 residues. V gave up 4 bases and J gave up 3 bases, with 19 bases separating them. As DNA, the CDR3 is TGCAGTGCTATCCCCGACAGCAAACCCTTCTACGAGCAGTACTTC. This translates into CSAIPDSKPFYEQYF.